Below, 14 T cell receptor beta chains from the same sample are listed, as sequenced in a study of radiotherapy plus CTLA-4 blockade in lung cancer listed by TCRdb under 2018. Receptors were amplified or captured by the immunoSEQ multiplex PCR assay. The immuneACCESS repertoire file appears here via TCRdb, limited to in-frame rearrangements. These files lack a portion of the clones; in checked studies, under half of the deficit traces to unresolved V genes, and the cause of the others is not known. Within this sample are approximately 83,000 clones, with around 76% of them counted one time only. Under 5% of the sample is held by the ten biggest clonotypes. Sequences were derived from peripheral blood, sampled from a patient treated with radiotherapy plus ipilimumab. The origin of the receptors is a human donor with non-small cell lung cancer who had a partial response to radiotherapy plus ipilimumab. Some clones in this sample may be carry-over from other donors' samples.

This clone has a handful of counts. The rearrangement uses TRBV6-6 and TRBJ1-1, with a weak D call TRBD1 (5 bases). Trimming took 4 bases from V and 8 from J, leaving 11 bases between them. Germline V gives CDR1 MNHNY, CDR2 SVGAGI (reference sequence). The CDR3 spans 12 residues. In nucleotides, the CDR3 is TGTGCCAGCAGTTCAGGGTTGAGGGAAGCTTTCTTT. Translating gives CASSSGLREAFF.

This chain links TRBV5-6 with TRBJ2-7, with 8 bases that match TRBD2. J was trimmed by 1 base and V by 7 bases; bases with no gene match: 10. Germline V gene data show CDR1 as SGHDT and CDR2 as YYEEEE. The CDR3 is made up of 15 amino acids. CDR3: CASRGERGTSYEQYF. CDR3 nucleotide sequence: TGTGCCAGCCGTGGGGAGCGGGGGACTTCCTACGAGCAGTACTTC. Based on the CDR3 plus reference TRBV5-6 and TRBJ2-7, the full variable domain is DAGVTQSPTHLIKTRGQQVTLRCSPKSGHDTVSWYQQALGQGPQFIFQYYEEEERQRGNFPDRFSGHQFPNYSSELNVNALLLGDSALYLCASRGERGTSYEQYFGPGTRLTVT.

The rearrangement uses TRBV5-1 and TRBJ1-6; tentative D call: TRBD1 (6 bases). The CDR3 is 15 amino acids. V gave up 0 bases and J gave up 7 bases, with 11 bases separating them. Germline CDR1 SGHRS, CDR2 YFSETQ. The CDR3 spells CASSLDQGPNSPLHF. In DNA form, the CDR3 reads TGCGCCAGCAGCTTGGATCAGGGGCCAAATTCACCCCTCCACTTT.

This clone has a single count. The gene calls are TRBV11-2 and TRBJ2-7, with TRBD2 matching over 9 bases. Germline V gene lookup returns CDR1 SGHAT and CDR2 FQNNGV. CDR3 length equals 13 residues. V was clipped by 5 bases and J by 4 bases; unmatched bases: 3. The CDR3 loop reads CASSRSGSYEQYF. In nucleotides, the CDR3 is TGTGCCAGCAGCCGTAGCGGGAGTTACGAGCAGTACTTC.

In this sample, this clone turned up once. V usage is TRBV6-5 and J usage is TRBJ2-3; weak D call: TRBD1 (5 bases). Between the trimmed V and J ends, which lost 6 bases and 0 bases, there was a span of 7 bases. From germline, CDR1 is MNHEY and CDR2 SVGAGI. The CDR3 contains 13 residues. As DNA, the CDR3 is TGTGCCAGCAGCCGGACAAGCACAGATACGCAGTATTTT. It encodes CASSRTSTDTQYF.

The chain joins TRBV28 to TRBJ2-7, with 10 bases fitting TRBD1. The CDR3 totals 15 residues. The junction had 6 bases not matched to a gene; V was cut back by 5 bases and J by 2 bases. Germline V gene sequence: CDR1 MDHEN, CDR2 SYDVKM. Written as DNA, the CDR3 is TGTGCCAGCAGTCCGACAGGGGGCAAAACCTACGAGCAGTACTTC. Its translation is CASSPTGGKTYEQYF.

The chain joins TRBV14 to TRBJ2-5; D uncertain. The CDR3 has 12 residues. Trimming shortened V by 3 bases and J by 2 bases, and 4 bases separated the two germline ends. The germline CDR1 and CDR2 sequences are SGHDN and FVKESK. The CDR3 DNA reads TGTGCCAGCAGCCACGTACAAGAGACCCAGTACTTC. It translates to CASSHVQETQYF.

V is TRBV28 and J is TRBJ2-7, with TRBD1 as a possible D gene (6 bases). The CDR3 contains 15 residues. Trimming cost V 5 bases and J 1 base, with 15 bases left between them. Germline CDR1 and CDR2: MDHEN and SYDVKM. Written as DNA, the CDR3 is TGTGCCAGCAGTCCCCCGGGACACCCTTCCTACGAGCAGTACTTC. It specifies CASSPPGHPSYEQYF.

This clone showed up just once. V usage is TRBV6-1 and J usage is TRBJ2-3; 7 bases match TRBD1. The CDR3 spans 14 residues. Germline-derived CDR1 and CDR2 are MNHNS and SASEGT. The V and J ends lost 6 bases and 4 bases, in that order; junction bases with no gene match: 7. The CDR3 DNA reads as TGTGCCAGCAGGGTCGTCCAGGGGGCAGATACGCAGTATTTT. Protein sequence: CASRVVQGADTQYF.

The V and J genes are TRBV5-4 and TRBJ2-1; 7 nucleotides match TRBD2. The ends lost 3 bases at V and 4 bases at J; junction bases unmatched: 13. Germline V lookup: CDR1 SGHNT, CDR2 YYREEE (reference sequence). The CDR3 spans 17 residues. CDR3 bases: TGTGCCAGCAGCTCGATTCTTGGGCTAGCGGATTACAATGAGCAGTTCTTC. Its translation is CASSSILGLADYNEQFF.

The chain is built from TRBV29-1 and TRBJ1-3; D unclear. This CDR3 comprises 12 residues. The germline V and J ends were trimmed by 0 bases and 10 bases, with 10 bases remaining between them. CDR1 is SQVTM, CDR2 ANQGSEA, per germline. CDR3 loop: CSVEDPRGTIYF. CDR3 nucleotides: TGCAGCGTTGAAGATCCTCGAGGGACCATATATTTT.

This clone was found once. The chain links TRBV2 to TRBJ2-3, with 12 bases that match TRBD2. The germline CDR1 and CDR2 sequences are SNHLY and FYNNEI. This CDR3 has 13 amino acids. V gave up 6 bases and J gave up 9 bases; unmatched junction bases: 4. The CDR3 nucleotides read TGTGCCAGCAGAGTGACTAGCGGGGGAACGCAGTATTTT. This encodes CASRVTSGGTQYF.

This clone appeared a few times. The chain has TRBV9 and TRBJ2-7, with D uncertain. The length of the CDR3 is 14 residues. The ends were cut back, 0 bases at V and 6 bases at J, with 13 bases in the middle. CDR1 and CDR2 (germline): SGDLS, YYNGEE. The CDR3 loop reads CASSVGPERGEQYF. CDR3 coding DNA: TGTGCCAGCAGCGTAGGACCCGAACGCGGCGAGCAGTACTTC. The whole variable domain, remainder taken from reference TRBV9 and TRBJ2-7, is DSGVTQTPKHLITATGQRVTLRCSPRSGDLSVYWYQQSLDQGLQFLIQYYNGEERAKGNILERFSAQQFPDLHSELNLSSLELGDSALYFCASSVGPERGEQYFGPGTRLTVT.

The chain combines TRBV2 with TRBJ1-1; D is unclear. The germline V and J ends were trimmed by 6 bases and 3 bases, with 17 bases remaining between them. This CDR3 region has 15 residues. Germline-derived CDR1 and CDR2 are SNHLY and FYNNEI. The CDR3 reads CASSQSPPDYTEAFF. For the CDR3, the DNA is TGTGCCAGCAGCCAATCGCCCCCGGACTACACTGAAGCTTTCTTT.